This TCR beta chain was documented in a study of CD8 T cells in Susac syndrome. The study, taken as a whole, reports: Regarding the TCR sequencing and HLA analysis, the study admitted that a relatively small number of individuals were involved.

Of note for this clonotype: No antigen is known for it.

Matching for age and sex applied to the controls, who were healthy donors. Negative isolation yielded CD4+ and CD8+ T cells, and FACS enriched TEMRA cells. Random-hexamer reverse transcription was applied to about 0.45 to 1 ug RNA. Using its own MiXCR run on the immunoSEQ multiplex PCR reads, TCRdb lists one record per CDR3 protein. The sample carries fewer than 200,000 distinct CDR3 sequences, approximately 93% recorded once. Sample: CD4+ T cells from PBMCs. The clonotype comes from a human donor in good health.

This chain's CDR3 is CASSQEMAGVVDNEQFF. CDR3 coding DNA: TGTGCCAGCAGCCAAGAGATGGCGGGGGTGGTAGACAATGAGCAGTTCTTC. This chain joins TRBV3-1 and TRBJ2-1; 7 positions match TRBD2. The CDR3 has 17 residues. The germline CDR1 and CDR2 sequences are LGHDT and YNNKEL (reference sequence). V was clipped by 0 bases and J by 5 bases; unmatched bases: 10.